These 28 T cell receptor beta chains came from one sample sequenced in a study of regulatory T cells in long-lasting Graves disease. CDR3 regions were amplified by Arm-PCR using iRepertoire HTBI primers to build TCR beta libraries. A single record per CDR3 protein comes from TCRdb applying MiXCR to the multiplex PCR reads. This table has under 300,000 distinct CDR3 sequences, around a sixth appearing once. Described time point: newly diagnosed GD, antithyroid drugs for less than 3 months. RNA extracted from PBMCs served as the sequencing template. These records were also assigned to another study, of T cells in Graves' hyperthyroidism and ophthalmopathy.

The specimen was peripheral blood mononuclear cells (PBMCs), collected at new diagnosis, from a patient treated with antithyroid drugs. The receptors come from a woman between 25 and 40 years old with Graves disease.

This clonotype was found many times. V is TRBV6-1 and J is TRBJ2-2; D possibly uses TRBD1 or TRBD2 (6 bases each). The CDR3 runs to 14 residues. Trimming took off 7 bases at V and 0 bases at J, with 9 bases between the two ends. Germline values: CDR1 MNHNS, CDR2 SASEGT. This CDR3 reads CASTRGPNTGELFF. The CDR3 DNA sequence: TGTGCCAGCACCCGGGGGCCGAACACCGGGGAGCTGTTTTTT.

This clonotype came up many times. This chain connects TRBV6-1 to TRBJ1-5, with no clear D. CDR1 is MNHNS and CDR2 is SASEGT in the germline V gene. The CDR3 sequence is 13 residues long. Trimming stripped 6 bases from V and 0 bases from J, with 6 bases between. The CDR3 spells CASRSYSNQPQHF. In nucleotides, the CDR3 is TGTGCCAGCAGGAGCTATAGCAATCAGCCCCAGCATTTT.

The CDR3: CASSLWGTNEKLFF. The DNA for the CDR3 is TGTGCCAGCAGCTTATGGGGGACTAATGAAAAACTGTTTTTT. V and J are TRBV13 and TRBJ1-4; D may be TRBD1 (5 bases). The CDR3 is 14 residues long. CDR1 is PRHDT and CDR2 is FYEKMQ in the germline V gene (reference sequence). The ends were cut back, 2 bases at V and 2 bases at J, with 6 bases in the middle.

This clonotype was found many times. This sequence joins TRBV6-5 and TRBJ1-1; a possible D gene is TRBD1 (5 bases). Germline assignment: CDR1 MNHEY and CDR2 SVGAGI. The V end lost 4 bases, the J end lost 5 bases, and 17 bases lay between the germline ends. The CDR3 has 15 amino acids. As DNA, the CDR3 is TGTGCCAGCAGTTCCCCCCTACGGGGCTCGACTGAAGCTTTCTTT. Encoded protein: CASSSPLRGSTEAFF.

This clonotype was seen many times. The V gene is TRBV18, the J gene TRBJ2-5, with a tentative D call TRBD1 (5 bases). In germline, CDR1 is KGHSH, CDR2 LQKENI. CDR3 size: 14 residues. The V end was cut by 1 base, the J end by 5 bases, with 11 bases between. In nucleotides, the CDR3 is TGTGCCAGCTCACCACAAGTCAAGGGGGAGACCCAGTACTTC. Its protein product is CASSPQVKGETQYF.

This clonotype has a handful of counts. The chain carries TRBV27 and TRBJ2-2; D assignment may be TRBD1 or TRBD2 (5 bases each). The CDR3 loop spans 15 amino acids. Per germline, CDR1 MNHEY and CDR2 SMNVEV (reference sequence). V shed 5 bases and J shed 4 bases, with 14 bases lying between them. The chain's CDR3 is CASSRDVRATGELFF. The DNA of the CDR3 is TGTGCCAGCAGTAGGGACGTTAGAGCCACCGGGGAGCTGTTTTTT.

This clonotype was counted ten times or more. An end of the junction does not agree with germline; a read error may underlie this. The gene calls are TRBV7-8 and TRBJ2-7, with TRBD1 matching 8 bases. Germline values: CDR1 SGHVS, CDR2 FQNEAQ. CDR3 size: 12 residues. CDR3 in amino acids: CASSLGRDRLDF. CDR3 nucleotides: TGTGCCAGCAGCTTAGGCCGGGACAGGCTCGACTTC.

This clonotype was seen repeatedly, ten times or more. This chain links TRBV7-2 with TRBJ1-5; TRBD1 is a possible D gene (5 bases). Between the trimmed V and J ends, which lost 5 bases and 6 bases, there was a span of 14 bases. CDR1 SGHTA and CDR2 FQGNSA come from the germline V gene. The CDR3 is 14 amino acids. The CDR3 reads CASSPSGGGQPQHF. Written as DNA, the CDR3 is TGTGCCAGCAGCCCGTCGGGGGGTGGTCAGCCCCAGCATTTT.

This clonotype occurred many times. This chain uses TRBV12-5 with TRBJ1-3; 11 bases match TRBD1. This CDR3 is built from 16 residues. Looked up from germline, CDR1 is LGHNT and CDR2 is FRNRAP. The V segment lost 4 bases and the J segment 3 bases; nucleotides outside the gene matches: 5. CDR3 nucleotide sequence: TGTGCTAGTGGTTCCCGGACAGGGGGCTTTGGAAACACCATATATTTT. Its translation: CASGSRTGGFGNTIYF.

This clonotype was seen ten or more times. V usage is TRBV7-6 and J usage is TRBJ2-3; D remains unclear. Deletions cut 4 bases from V and 6 bases from J, with 11 bases between. This CDR3 region has 13 residues. CDR1 and CDR2 (germline): SGHVS, FNYEAQ. CDR3 DNA sequence: TGTGCCAGCAGCTCCACCCCTGGGGATACGCAGTATTTT. Protein: CASSSTPGDTQYF.

This clonotype was counted between two and nine times. The V gene is TRBV3-1, the J gene TRBJ2-7; TRBD2 is a possible D gene (6 bases). V was clipped by 3 bases and J by 3 bases, with 12 bases between them. CDR1 and CDR2 from the germline V gene are LGHDT and YNNKEL (reference sequence). This CDR3 is 14 amino acids long. CDR3 amino acids: CASSHPGTRYEQYF. CDR3 sequence (DNA): TGTGCCAGCAGCCACCCCGGGACTCGCTACGAGCAGTACTTC.

There are many counts of this clonotype. The chain carries TRBV2 and TRBJ1-1, with 8 bases fitting TRBD1. With V trimmed by 7 bases and J by 1 base, 8 bases remained unmatched. The CDR3 length is 15 residues. CDR1 is SNHLY and CDR2 is FYNNEI in the germline V gene. The DNA of the CDR3 is TGTGCCAGCACTAAGGACAGGGTATCGAACACTGAAGCTTTCTTT. Its translation: CASTKDRVSNTEAFF. The full variable domain, completed using reference TRBV2 and TRBJ1-1, is EPEVTQTPSHQVTQMGQEVILRCVPISNHLYFYWYRQILGQKVEFLVSFYNNEISEKSEIFDDQFSVERPDGSNFTLKIRSTKLEDSAMYFCASTKDRVSNTEAFFGQGTRLTVV.

At least ten counts were recorded for this clonotype. The CDR3 nucleotides read TGTGCCAGCACCCCCCCGACTAACCAAGAGACCCAGTACTTC. Translation gives CASTPPTNQETQYF. The genes are TRBV7-6 and TRBJ2-5, with a weak D call TRBD2 (5 bases). The CDR3 consists of 14 residues. Germline V CDR1 and CDR2: SGHVS, FNYEAQ. The V gene lost 7 bases and the J gene lost 0 bases, with 12 bases spanning the gap.

This clonotype has at least ten counts. V and J are TRBV5-1 and TRBJ1-2, with D possibly being TRBD1 (6 bases). Trimming shortened V by 4 bases and J by 6 bases, and 7 bases separated the two germline ends. The CDR3 is 11 residues long. Germline V gene lookup returns CDR1 SGHRS and CDR2 YFSETQ. In DNA form, the CDR3 reads TGCGCCAGCAGCAACAGGGATGGCTACACCTTC. It translates to CASSNRDGYTF. The full variable domain, in which reference TRBV5-1 and TRBJ1-2 provide the parts outside the CDR3, is KAGVTQTPRYLIKTRGQQVTLSCSPISGHRSVSWYQQTPGQGLQFLFEYFSETQRNKGNFPGRFSGRQFSNSRSEMNVSTLELGDSALYLCASSNRDGYTFGSGTRLTVV.

This clonotype showed up many times. V and J are TRBV6-1 and TRBJ2-2, with 8 bases lining up with TRBD2. CDR1 and CDR2 from the germline V gene are MNHNS and SASEGT. The V segment lost 6 bases and the J segment 3 bases; nucleotides outside the gene matches: 9. CDR3 length: 16 amino acids. CDR3 nucleotides: TGTGCCAGCAGCCCCTTAGCGGGGACGTACACCGGGGAGCTGTTTTTT. This encodes CASSPLAGTYTGELFF.

This clonotype was seen ten or more times. The chain links TRBV20-1 to TRBJ1-6; D is uncertain. The CDR3 is 13 residues long. Germline-derived CDR1 and CDR2 are DFQATT and SNEGSKA (reference sequence). Trimming left V 3 bases short and J 7 bases short, with 10 bases between. The CDR3 region has the DNA TGCAGTGCTAGGTCTTCCGAAAATTCACCCCTCCACTTT. Its translation is CSARSSENSPLHF.

This clonotype was seen ten or more times. J is TRBJ2-5 and V is TRBV20-1; possible D gene TRBD2, 5 bases. This CDR3 has 14 residues. V lost 0 bases and J lost 5, with 13 bases in between. In germline, CDR1 is DFQATT, CDR2 SNEGSKA (reference sequence). Here the CDR3 DNA reads TGCAGTGCTAGAGATCAGGAGGTTGGGGAGACCCAGTACTTC. Translating it yields CSARDQEVGETQYF.

This clonotype was found many times. The chain links TRBV9 to TRBJ2-3; 8 nucleotides line up with TRBD2. Germline V gives CDR1 SGDLS, CDR2 YYNGEE. With V trimmed by 0 bases and J by 6 bases, 9 bases remained unmatched. This CDR3 is 16 amino acids long. The CDR3, as DNA: TGTGCCAGCAGCGTAGCTCAGGCGGGGGGACTGGATACGCAGTATTTT. Amino acid sequence: CASSVAQAGGLDTQYF.

The chain employs TRBV19 and TRBJ2-4; 9 bases are a match to TRBD2. Germline CDR1 and CDR2: LNHDA and SQIVND (reference sequence). J gave up 7 bases and V 3 bases, and 4 bases lay outside the gene matches. The CDR3 runs 14 residues. CDR3 in amino acids: CASSISSGDNIQYF. The CDR3 DNA reads TGTGCCAGTAGTATTTCTAGCGGGGACAACATTCAGTACTTC.

CDR3 region: CASSEAGIYGYTF. Here the CDR3 DNA reads TGTGCCAGCAGTGAAGCAGGCATCTATGGCTACACCTTC. The chain recombines TRBV25-1 with TRBJ1-2; no clear D. V was pared by 2 bases and J by 4 bases, with 8 bases between. Germline-derived CDR1 and CDR2 are MGHDK and SYGVNS. The CDR3 consists of 13 residues.

Ten or more counts support this clonotype. CDR3 bases: TGTGCCAGCAGCTCGAACAGGGGGAATGAGCAGTTCTTC. Its protein is CASSSNRGNEQFF. The chain has TRBV11-3 and TRBJ2-1; 8 bases align to TRBD1. Germline V gives CDR1 SGHNT, CDR2 YENEEA. The CDR3 runs to 13 residues. V lost 4 bases and J lost 7; bases outside the gene matches: 3.

V is TRBV28 and J is TRBJ2-7, with D possibly TRBD2 on 6 matching bases. The germline V gene has CDR1 MDHEN and CDR2 SYDVKM. This CDR3 is built from 13 residues. The V and J ends lost 7 bases and 2 bases respectively, with 12 bases between them. CDR3 sequence: CASISGTPYEQYF. Written as DNA, the CDR3 is TGTGCCAGCATCTCCGGGACTCCCTACGAGCAGTACTTC.

The sample holds many counts of this clonotype. The chain links TRBV18 to TRBJ2-7; D unclear. The germline gives CDR1 KGHSH, CDR2 LQKENI. The CDR3 extends over 14 amino acids. Trimming removed 2 bases from V and 4 bases from J, with 12 bases in between. The CDR3 DNA reads as TGTGCCAGCTCACCAATGGACGGGTCTTACGAGCAGTACTTC. This translates into CASSPMDGSYEQYF.

This clonotype was observed a few times. Being one base from a much bigger clone, this may be a read error. The chain employs TRBV2 and TRBJ2-5; 9 positions match TRBD2. The CDR3 sequence is 14 residues long. Germline-derived CDR1 and CDR2 are SNHLY and FYNNEI. The CDR3 DNA sequence: TGTGGCAGCAAAGGGCGGGGGGGCTTTGAGACCCAGTACTTC. It specifies CGSKGRGGFETQYF.

The rearrangement links TRBV19 to TRBJ2-6; 11 bases match TRBD1. The CDR3 consists of 19 residues. Trimming removed 7 bases from V and 1 base from J; junction bases left unmatched: 12. CDR1 and CDR2 (germline): LNHDA, SQIVND (reference sequence). CDR3 protein: CASTPRSGTGGSGANVLTF. CDR3 bases: TGTGCCAGTACCCCTCGATCCGGGACAGGGGGGTCTGGGGCCAACGTCCTGACTTTC.

This clonotype was recorded many times. This sequence joins TRBV12-3 or TRBV12-4 and TRBJ1-2; D is unclear. The CDR3 contains 13 residues. The V end was cut by 8 bases, the J end by 3 bases, with 13 bases between. The CDR3 coding sequence is TGTGCCAGCGGCGCCGGAGGGTACTATGGCTACACCTTC. Protein sequence: CASGAGGYYGYTF.

This clonotype was detected ten times or more. The chain recombines TRBV7-2 with TRBJ2-1; weak D call: TRBD2 (5 bases). CDR3 length: 15 amino acids. Germline values: CDR1 SGHTA, CDR2 FQGNSA. The V end lost 6 bases, the J end lost 7 bases, and 19 bases lay between the germline ends. CDR3 loop: CASSWASSTGNEQFF. DNA of the CDR3: TGTGCCAGCAGTTGGGCCTCCTCCACGGGGAATGAGCAGTTCTTC.

V and J are TRBV25-1 and TRBJ2-7; maybe TRBD1 (6 bases). The CDR3 consists of 13 residues. Germline V gene data show CDR1 as MGHDK and CDR2 as SYGVNS. Trimming left V 7 bases short and J 1 base short, with 11 bases between. The CDR3: CASMGAASYEQYF. The CDR3 nucleotides read TGTGCCAGCATGGGGGCAGCTTCCTACGAGCAGTACTTC.